The subject of this entry is one T cell receptor (beta chain). The antigen is unknown. The data originate from a study of cytomegalovirus exposure and HLA in healthy donors. The study, taken as a whole, reports: Indistinguishable V segments such as TRBV6-2 and TRBV6-3 were excluded. According to a later analysis, donors in an Asian-associated ancestry cluster reportedly had fewer N-insertions than the roughly 670-donor mean. The study carried out a later analysis of TCR beta sequences. It associated some 15,000 of them with specific HLA alleles at a false discovery rate of 0.05.

A multiplex PCR was run with 60 Vbeta primers and 13 Jbeta primers. TCRdb keeps only in-frame clones here, not all; method: immunoSEQ multiplex PCR. The sample has around 150,000 clones, approximately 88% seen once. The ends lost 0 bases at V and 5 bases at J; junction bases unmatched: 18. Germline assignment: CDR1 SQVTM and CDR2 ANQGSEA. The CDR3 runs to 18 residues. This rearrangement joins TRBV29-1 to TRBJ2-5, with 7 positions matching TRBD2. Sequencing input: PBMCs. This clonotype originated in a woman younger than 35 in good health and CMV-seronegative. The CDR3 sequence: CSVEDINWGGGGVETQYF. The CDR3 region has the DNA TGCAGCGTTGAAGATATAAATTGGGGCGGCGGGGGAGTCGAGACCCAGTACTTC.